This entry describes one T cell receptor (beta chain). Many counts were recorded for this clonotype. No antigen is known for it. Mismatch with germline at one junction end may stem from a read error. Ophthalmopathy patients had moderately to severely active disease, Clinical Activity Score of at least 3, NOSPECS grade of at least 4, and disease duration under 3 months. Patients with other autoimmune diseases, uncontrolled infections, pregnancy or lactation were excluded. Clinical symptoms, serum thyroxine, TRAb, thyroid ultrasound and orbital computed tomography were used for diagnosis. Ficoll-Paque density gradient centrifugation was used to isolate PBMCs from around 10 ml of fresh peripheral blood. Total RNA was extracted using Trizol reagent, and RNA quality was checked on an Agilent 2100 Bioanalyzer. This entry is derived from a study of Graves' ophthalmopathy and Graves' hyperthyroidism (dated by TCRdb to the late 2010s). Turning to the overall study: Peripheral blood was collected before any treatment was given, at the time of initial diagnosis. For training and testing, the 80 to 100 patients in the discovery cohort were randomly divided in a 7:3 ratio. To explore V-J signatures that distinguish ophthalmopathy from hyperthyroidism, a discovery set of about a hundred patients was enrolled, made up of around 40 with ophthalmopathy and 55 to 65 with stable hyperthyroidism. For independent validation, a separate cohort was made up of approximately 19 hyperthyroidism patients plus 17 patients who later progressed from hyperthyroidism to ophthalmopathy. Following sample collection, hyperthyroidism patients were given methimazole at a starting dose of 30 mg daily, and ophthalmopathy patients were given high-dose intravenous methylprednisolone. In more than five hyperthyroidism patients, the T-cell repertoires found in thyroid tissue were compared with those found in blood. In total, around 140 blood samples were TCR-sequenced: approximately 42 ophthalmopathy, around 75 hyperthyroidism and about 17 hyperthyroidism-to-ophthalmopathy patients. The study used signatures of the TCR beta repertoire to tell Graves' ophthalmopathy apart from Graves' hyperthyroidism and to predict which patients would progress to ophthalmopathy. The paper's findings and limits, for the study overall: In validation, the model predicted ophthalmopathy progression with about 71% sensitivity and about 77% specificity; roughly eleven predicted patients were CT-confirmed with GO in a median of about 7.1 months. In cross-validation, the 13-signature model distinguished ophthalmopathy from stable hyperthyroidism with 87.88% sensitivity and 81.08% specificity, while in the test set the corresponding values were approximately 79% and 70%. Most expanded thyroid clonotypes with frequency above 0.001 were also detected in blood, suggesting blood repertoires may reflect the thyroid immune response. No statistical method was used to predetermine the sample size, and group allocation was not hidden from the investigators.

For repertoire sequencing, TCR beta CDR3 regions were amplified from RNA transcripts. The first round of RT-PCR was done with HTBI primers and the Qiagen OneStep RT-PCR kit, and was followed by a second round of multiplex PCR, then size selection and purification. Sequencing of the libraries was carried out on an Illumina HiSeq2000 in paired-end mode with 100 bp reads. As for the authors' bioinformatics: SOAPnuke was used to process the reads, removing any read that contained adapters or uncalled bases, had a mean Phred below 15, or lacked an exact match to the constant primer or identifier. COPE v1.2.5 was used to merge high-quality paired reads. Unique nucleotide sequences were defined as clonotypes and aligned to IMGT TRB V, D and J references using MiTCR v1.1. Only V-J combinations with frequency above 0.0001 were analysed, covering about 99% of repertoires. For each V-J combination, a TCR clonal expansion and chaos score was defined as the ratio of F50 clonal expansion to chaos observed in the TCRdist matrix. Welch's t-statistics and random forest were used to reduce features to about 13 V-J combinations, which were fed into a naive Bayes classifier. Thyroid-blood repertoire similarity was quantified with the Morisita-Horn index. The public reads were reprocessed in TCRdb via fastp at Q25 and MiXCR, keeping in-frame beta chains. CDR3 protein sequences are deduplicated, and each keeps its most common genes and DNA. The V and J calls follow TCRdb's processing rather than the paper's. The sample contains nearly 400,000 distinct CDR3 sequences, about a sixth of them found a single time. The ten most abundant clones make up around 1.4% of the sample.

The CDR3 sequence holds 13 residues, the cysteine and phenylalanine included. Only the CDR3 portion is preserved as DNA: 39 bases, with reading frame beginning at the first base. According to the germline V gene, CDR1 reads WSHSY and CDR2 reads SAAADI. The receptor was derived from a young woman with Graves' ophthalmopathy. Donor details come from another sample of the same person, matched by shared clones. This chain joins TRBV10-2 to TRBJ2-7; the D gene is not confidently resolved. The source material was peripheral blood. The CDR3 sequence is CASSERVPAAIPF. In nucleotide form, the sequence is TGCGCCAGCAGTGAGAGGGTTCCTGCTGCAATCCCCTTC.